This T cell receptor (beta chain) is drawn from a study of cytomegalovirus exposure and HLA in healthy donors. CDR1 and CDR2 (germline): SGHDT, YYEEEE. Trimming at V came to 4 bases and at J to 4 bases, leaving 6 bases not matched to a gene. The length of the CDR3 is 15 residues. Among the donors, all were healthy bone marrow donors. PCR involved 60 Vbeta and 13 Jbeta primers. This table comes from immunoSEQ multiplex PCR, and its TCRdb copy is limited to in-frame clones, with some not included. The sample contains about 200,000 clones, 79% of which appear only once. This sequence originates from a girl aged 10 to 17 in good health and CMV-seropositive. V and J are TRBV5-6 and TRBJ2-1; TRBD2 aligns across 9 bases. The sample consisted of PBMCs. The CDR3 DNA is TGTGCCAGCAGCCCTCTAGCGGGACTATACAATGAGCAGTTCTTC. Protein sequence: CASSPLAGLYNEQFF.